A single sample is the source of the 13 T cell receptor beta chains below, sequenced in a study of blood T cell repertoires in COVID-19. Sequencing used immunoSEQ multiplex PCR; TCRdb keeps in-frame clones, though not all of them. The sample shows roughly 330,000 clones, 88% of them seen only once. Sequenced input: peripheral blood. The source is a woman aged 50 to 60 with active or convalescent COVID-19.

This chain links TRBV5-8 with TRBJ1-5; 9 nucleotides match TRBD1. The CDR3 has 15 residues. Germline V lookup: CDR1 SGHTS, CDR2 YDEGEE. J gave up 6 bases and V 4 bases, and 8 bases lay outside the gene matches. The chain's CDR3 is CASSPGTGILQPQHF. In nucleotides, the CDR3 is TGTGCCAGCAGCCCCGGGACAGGGATTCTTCAGCCCCAGCATTTT. Based on the CDR3 plus reference TRBV5-8 and TRBJ1-5, the full variable domain is EAGVTQSPTHLIKTRGQQATLRCSPISGHTSVYWYQQALGLGLQFLLWYDEGEERNRGNFPPRFSGRQFPNYSSELNVNALELEDSALYLCASSPGTGILQPQHFGDGTRLSIL.

The chain recombines TRBV27 with TRBJ2-7; 12 bases match TRBD1. Germline V lookup: CDR1 MNHEY, CDR2 SMNVEV (reference sequence). The CDR3 sequence is 14 residues long. J gave up 6 bases and V 5 bases, and 5 bases lay outside the gene matches. CDR3 amino acids: CASSPGTGGFEQYF. The CDR3 nucleotides read TGTGCCAGCAGTCCGGGGACAGGGGGCTTCGAGCAGTACTTC.

The V gene is TRBV15, the J gene TRBJ2-7; TRBD1 agrees at 8 bases. V lost 0 bases to trimming and J lost 2 bases; unmatched junction nucleotides: 0. The CDR3 has 14 residues. Germline values: CDR1 LNHNV, CDR2 YYDKDF (reference sequence). CDR3 region: CATSREGQAYEQYF. The CDR3 DNA is TGTGCCACCAGCAGAGAGGGACAGGCCTACGAGCAGTACTTC.

This clone came up a few times. The V call is TRBV3-1 (or the pseudogene TRBV3-2), the J call TRBJ1-2; D gene unclear. CDR1 LGHDT and CDR2 YNNKEL come from the germline V gene (reference sequence). The CDR3 is made up of 17 amino acids. The V gene lost 0 bases and the J gene lost 3 bases, with 17 bases spanning the gap. CDR3 DNA sequence: TGTGCCAGCAGCCAAGACCTTACAGCTCCTTACTACTATGGCTACACCTTC. Translating it yields CASSQDLTAPYYYGYTF.

The rearrangement links TRBV25-1 to TRBJ2-1; D is undetermined. Germline-derived CDR1 and CDR2 are MGHDK and SYGVNS. CDR3 length: 14 amino acids. V was shortened by 4 bases and J by 2 bases, with 9 bases between the two germline ends. CDR3: CASSVLGPYNEQFF. CDR3 sequence (DNA): TGTGCCAGCAGTGTCCTAGGCCCCTACAATGAGCAGTTCTTC.

The chain employs TRBV30 and TRBJ1-4, with 9 nucleotides matching TRBD1. CDR3 size: 15 residues. Losses at the gene ends were 2 bases for V and 5 bases for J; bases not matched to a gene: 6. In germline, CDR1 is GTSNPN, CDR2 SVGIG (reference sequence). The CDR3 region is CAWSTLGTGNEKLFF. The DNA for the CDR3 is TGTGCCTGGAGTACCCTTGGGACAGGGAATGAAAAACTGTTTTTT.

The chain carries TRBV27 and TRBJ2-1; 8 bases agree with TRBD2. This CDR3 contains 17 residues. V dropped 3 bases and J dropped 0; count of bases not matched to a gene: 7. In germline, CDR1 is MNHEY, CDR2 SMNVEV (reference sequence). The chain's CDR3 is CASSLTAGTSSYNEQFF. CDR3 sequence (DNA): TGTGCCAGCAGTTTGACGGCCGGGACTAGCTCCTACAATGAGCAGTTCTTC.

The chain carries TRBV5-1 and TRBJ1-1; 7 bases line up with TRBD1. Germline V gene data show CDR1 as SGHRS and CDR2 as YFSETQ. The V segment lost 0 bases and the J segment 1 base; nucleotides outside the gene matches: 3. CDR3 length: 15 residues. The CDR3 DNA follows: TGCGCCAGCAGCTTGGGACGGACAGGGAACACTGAAGCTTTCTTT. Translating it yields CASSLGRTGNTEAFF.

The gene calls are TRBV7-2 and TRBJ2-1; 14 bases match TRBD2. The CDR3 loop spans 16 amino acids. CDR1 and CDR2 from the germline V gene are SGHTA and FQGNSA. The trim removed 1 base at V and 7 bases at J, leaving 3 bases unmatched. The CDR3 spells CASSLEGLAGENEQFF. In DNA form, the CDR3 reads TGTGCCAGCAGCTTAGAGGGACTAGCGGGAGAGAATGAGCAGTTCTTC.

This chain connects TRBV28 to TRBJ2-3, with 7 bases fitting TRBD2. Trimming at V came to 4 bases and at J to 2 bases, leaving 6 bases not matched to a gene. The germline CDR1 and CDR2 sequences are MDHEN and SYDVKM. The CDR3 consists of 15 residues. The CDR3 nucleotides are TGTGCCAGCAGTTGGCTAGCGGAGCACACAGATACGCAGTATTTT. This encodes CASSWLAEHTDTQYF.

V usage is TRBV7-2 and J usage is TRBJ2-7; 9 bases fit TRBD2. V shed 4 bases, J shed 2 bases, and the junction held 9 bases outside the gene matches. Germline assignment: CDR1 SGHTA and CDR2 FQGNSA. This CDR3 contains 16 residues. CDR3 in DNA: TGTGCCAGCAGCTCCCTCGGGACTAGCAGTACCTACGAGCAGTACTTC. Protein product: CASSSLGTSSTYEQYF.

The rearrangement uses TRBV15 and TRBJ2-7; TRBD2 aligns across 13 bases. Trimming cost V 1 base and J 2 bases; bases outside gene matches: 2. The CDR3 contains 16 residues. Per germline, CDR1 LNHNV and CDR2 YYDKDF (reference sequence). The CDR3 DNA is TGTGCCACCAGCAGAGCCGGGACTAGCGGGGCCTACGAGCAGTACTTC. It is translated as CATSRAGTSGAYEQYF.

The chain couples TRBV2 to TRBJ2-5; weak D call: TRBD2 (7 bases). The length of the CDR3 is 15 residues. CDR1 SNHLY and CDR2 FYNNEI come from the germline V gene. Trimming cost V 2 bases and J 8 bases, with 18 bases left between them. The DNA for the CDR3 is TGTGCCAGCAGTGAACGGGGGACGGGGGGCGGAACCCAGTACTTC. Protein: CASSERGTGGGTQYF.